The source of this TCR beta chain is a study of cytomegalovirus exposure and HLA in healthy donors (dated by TCRdb to the late 2010s). For the study in its entirety: According to an earlier analysis of 450 to 650 of the donors, 150 million to 200 million T cells yielded 100 million or so unique TCR beta sequences and 276 Gb of sequence data. Around 320 gigabases of sequencing data and 70 million to 100 million unique TCR sequences were included in an early release covering roughly 600 HLA-typed donors. Of the roughly 390 genotyped donors, approximately 83% fell in the genetic ancestry cluster associated with self-reported Caucasian donors. The study aimed to test whether cataloging public T cell receptors could reveal signatures of past pathogen exposure. Using immunosequencing, the study profiled T cell repertoires from around 670 subjects and related those repertoires to cytomegalovirus serostatus. A separate validation cohort of 100 to 150 different subjects was used in addition to the 666-subject first cohort. The study combined high-throughput TCR immunosequencing, statistical association of individual TCRs with disease status, and machine learning to predict cytomegalovirus infection status. A later analysis re-examined previously published TCR beta repertoires from about 670 donors and added high-resolution HLA genotyping to investigate patterns of TCR occurrence. Rather than drawing on any new phenotypic data, the later analysis identified candidate immune exposures from TCR beta sequences and the way those sequences occurred across donors. An earlier analysis of fewer than 750 of the donors used high-throughput TCR beta sequencing to judge whether each TCR beta V gene segment behaved as functional or pseudogenic. Donor age, sex, ethnicity and CMV serostatus were compiled alongside the repertoire data. In a later genetic analysis, genome-wide SNP genotypes for about 55% of the roughly 670 donors were used, and that subset was treated as a discovery cohort. Every discovery cohort repertoire had been produced on one sequencing platform. HLA typing covered class I and class II loci at four-digit resolution. The number of donors typed differed by locus, with roughly 629-640 for A, B, C, DRB1 and DQB1, about 500 for DQA1, approximately 580 for DPA1, and under 490 for DPB1. About five DR-DQ haplotypes were treated as single units for association and clustering because of strong linkage in the cohort. Across about 370 genotyped donors of the cohort, an average of about 240,000 unique TCR beta nucleotide sequences per donor were sequenced, and roughly 18% of those sequences were non-productive. The paper as a whole reports these results and caveats: In a later genetic analysis, fewer N-insertions in productive TCRs were reported among donors in an Asian-associated ancestry cluster than the roughly 700-donor mean. In both the original and validation cohorts, the classifier was reported to diagnose cytomegalovirus status with high specificity and sensitivity. In an earlier analysis of some 640 of the donors, most TCR beta V segments were observed in productive rearrangements about 90% or about 30% of the time, broadly matching IMGT annotations. In a later genetic analysis, a missense DCLRE1C variant was associated with V-gene and J-gene trimming of TCR beta chains, and the association was replicated in an independent cohort. Linkage disequilibrium might explain the correlated functional status among segregating V segments, but an unknown experimental factor could not be excluded. Most CMV-associated TCR beta chains appeared to be HLA-restricted in a later analysis, and the HLA associations seemed to be driven largely by CMV exposure. Because counts were too low, roughly 16 rarely observed V segments, including chromosome 9 orphons, were left out of the earlier analysis of 587 of the donors. In the study, some 160 TCR beta chains were listed as associated with cytomegalovirus. CMV serostatus was the only immune exposure information available for the cohort. Assigning TCR associations to individual alleles was difficult when HLA alleles, especially DR and DQ, strongly co-occurred. In a later analysis, the rate of TCR association differed among HLA loci, with DRB1 alleles having the most associated TCRs and HLA-C alleles having the fewest. The presence/absence analyses assumed that sequencing depth was roughly uniform across donors, and that assumption may not be true. It was suggested by the authors that the approach could potentially be generalized to other disease states and immunological phenotypes. While some public TCRs were present in many individuals, most TCR sequences turned up only very rarely across donors. The 87-base-pair reads could not distinguish some IMGT-functional V segments, including TRBV6-2 and TRBV6-3, so those segments were excluded. A group of highly shared sequence variants was considered likely to be a technical artifact of the sequencing pipeline. Because HLA typing was unavailable for some donors at each locus, only the typed subset was used in association tests. A few of the identified cytomegalovirus-associated TCR beta chains were confirmed in vitro to be specific for cytomegalovirus antigens. A later analysis associated 15,000 to 20,000 TCR beta sequences with specific HLA alleles at a false discovery rate of 0.05. According to a later analysis, parvovirus B19, influenza, CMV and Epstein-Barr virus appeared linked to several top co-occurrence clusters. In a later analysis, HLA-associated TCR beta chains showed more clonal expansion and lower generation probabilities than non-associated chains that were equally common. Only TCR beta chains were sequenced in this cohort, and the absence of alpha or paired-chain data limited detectable features. A further reported finding was that TCR beta sequences accurately predicted the HLA-A and HLA-B alleles for most subjects in the first cohort.

Comment on this clone: The clone's antigen remains unknown. Per-base qualities were not stored, and no clone one base away is much larger.

The CDR3 goes from the cysteine to the phenylalanine over 15 residues. This entry keeps only the CDR3 DNA: 45 bases, framed from base 1. Based on the germline V gene (reference sequence), the CDR1 and CDR2 sequences are MNHEY and SMNVEV. V trim: 6 bases; J trim: 2 bases; unmatched bases: 9. Library prep was done by the immunoSEQ multiplex PCR assay. A mixture of 60 forward primers for TCR Vbeta segments and 13 reverse primers for TCR Jbeta segments was used in the multiplex PCR. A multiplex PCR assay on genomic DNA amplified the CDR3 region of rearranged TCR beta genes. The Illumina HiSeq System was used to sequence the amplified TCR beta libraries as 87-base-pair reads. The study's processing was this. A later analysis tallied 75 million to 95 million unique TCR beta chains across the 700 or so repertoires, and around 9.9 million of those chains were shared by two or more donors. To remove PCR and sequencing errors, raw reads were error-corrected and collapsed into unique sequences using a nearest-neighbor algorithm that merged closely related sequences. CDR3 sequences were aligned to IMGT reference sequences to assign V, D and J gene segments. Each retained sequence needed at least a six-nucleotide match to both a V gene segment and a J gene segment. A rearrangement counted as productive if the CDR3 had no stop codons and remained in frame with V and J, and every other rearrangement counted as non-productive. Following IMGT convention, CDR3 was defined as the stretch from the second conserved V-encoded cysteine up to the conserved J-encoded phenylalanine. The earlier analysis of some 550 of the donors excluded any sequence lacking an unambiguous match to a single V gene segment. An earlier analysis of several hundred of the donors called V segments functional above 56.7% productive rearrangements and segregating when the between-donor standard deviation exceeded 5%. A statistical classification framework was built for diagnosing cytomegalovirus status from the catalog of TCR beta chain sequences. A later analysis assigned V and J genes by comparing TCR nucleotide sequences with IMGT/GENE-DB human TR gene sequences. A later analysis assigned CDR3 sequences and most-parsimonious VDJ recombination scenarios with the TCRdist pipeline. In a later analysis, each TCR beta chain was defined by its CDR3 amino acid sequence together with its V-gene family, and reads lacking a unique V-gene family were excluded. As a way to deal with suspected cross-contamination and a sequencing artifact, a later analysis dropped 640 or so nucleotide sequences that were highly shared and had low generation probability. In a later analysis, a clonal expansion index for each public chain was calculated from normalized within-repertoire ranks of inferred template counts. Generation probabilities in a later analysis came from a VDJ recombination model fitted to out-of-frame rearrangements, and those results were checked against IGoR. A later analysis scored TCR-TCR, TCR-HLA and TCR-CMV co-occurrence with hypergeometric tests, applying a repertoire-size bias correction to TCR pairs. To estimate false discovery rates, a later analysis permuted the HLA or CMV assignments 20 times. A later analysis grouped co-occurring TCRs with DBSCAN, adding TCRdist sequence similarity when clustering within HLA-allele-positive subsets. For co-occurrence clustering, repertoires with fewer than 30,000 or more than 120,000 public chains were excluded, along with 4 to 6 repertoires with anomalous nucleotide sharing. TCRdb obtained this table from immuneACCESS and retained in-frame rearrangements with V and J assigned. These tables miss some clones; where compared with another copy, unresolved V genes account for less than half of the shortfall, and the remainder is unexplained. That table furnishes V, J and clone size, whereas the DNA furnished D and trimming. For this sample the table gives approximately 150,000 clones, of which 70% to 90% were detected only once. The ten largest clones capture 0.45% to 0.6% of the sample.

The cohort consisted of hundreds of healthy bone marrow donors. All cohort members were sampled while nominally healthy, although unrecorded immune exposures were likely present. The donor was CMV seronegative and belonged to the group of roughly 330 seronegative cohort members. A peripheral blood sample was provided by each donor, and peripheral blood mononuclear cells were used for TCR beta sequencing. Genomic DNA was extracted from the blood cell samples with the Qiagen DNeasy Blood Extraction Kit. This receptor was obtained from a middle-aged woman in good health and CMV-seronegative. Sequencing was done on a sample of PBMCs. Recombination connected TRBV27 to TRBJ2-7; 8 central bases correspond to TRBD1. The CDR3 protein: CASSKYPTGAYEQYF. The base sequence is TGTGCCAGCAGCAAATACCCGACAGGGGCCTACGAGCAGTACTTC.